One sample yielded the 12 T cell receptor beta chains listed below, sequenced in a study of blood T cell repertoires in COVID-19. The data were produced by immunoSEQ multiplex PCR, yet TCRdb's version contains in-frame clones alone and is incomplete. Among some 200,000 clones listed, approximately 80% were seen once. Sequencing input: PBMCs or T cells enriched from blood (not recorded which). The receptors here all came from a middle-aged woman with acute COVID-19.

The chain is built from TRBV2 and TRBJ1-5, with 11 bases aligning to TRBD1. The CDR3 length is 17 residues. The germline gives CDR1 SNHLY, CDR2 FYNNEI. Trimming cost V 6 bases and J 0 bases; bases outside gene matches: 7. The CDR3: CASRSPGQGVSNQPQHF. CDR3 nucleotide sequence: TGTGCCAGCAGATCTCCGGGACAGGGGGTTAGCAATCAGCCCCAGCATTTT.

Notes on this clone: The junction does not match germline at one end; this may be a read error. The chain is built from TRBV7-7 and TRBJ1-2; possible D gene TRBD1, 6 bases. The CDR3 length is 14 residues. Looked up from germline, CDR1 is SSHAT and CDR2 is FNYEAQ (reference sequence). The chain's CDR3 is CASSSSGGQNGYTF. DNA for the CDR3: TGTGCTAGCAGTTCCTCCGGGGGGCAGAATGGCTACACCTTC.

V is TRBV28 and J is TRBJ1-2; D is unresolved. The CDR3 contains 14 residues. Germline CDR1 reads MDHEN; CDR2 reads SYDVKM. V shed 2 bases and J shed 8 bases, with 15 bases lying between them. CDR3 DNA: TGTGCCAGCAGTTTACCTTCCGAACTGGGCGGCTACACCTTC. Translating gives CASSLPSELGGYTF.

The DNA for the CDR3 is TGTGCCAGTACCCATCGAGACAGGGTCCCTGAAGCTTTCTTT. Its protein is CASTHRDRVPEAFF. The chain employs TRBV19 and TRBJ1-1, with 7 bases fitting TRBD1. Germline loops: CDR1 LNHDA, CDR2 SQIVND (reference sequence). J lost 6 bases, V lost 7 bases, and 11 bases had no gene match. CDR3 length: 14 amino acids.

This clone was seen at least ten times. This sequence joins TRBV4-1 and TRBJ1-5; weak D call: TRBD1 (5 bases). Germline CDR1 is MGHRA and CDR2 is YSYEKL. The CDR3 consists of 14 residues. V shed 1 base and J shed 4 bases, with 8 bases lying between them. Written as DNA, the CDR3 is TGCGCCAGCAGCCAAGGGGGGGTTAATCAGCCCCAGCATTTT. Protein: CASSQGGVNQPQHF.

V and J are TRBV7-3 and TRBJ2-7; 8 nucleotides line up with TRBD2. After removal of 6 bases from V and 2 bases from J, the junction contained 9 bases not matched to a gene. This CDR3 is 15 amino acids long. Per germline, CDR1 SGHTA and CDR2 FQGTGA. The CDR3 region is CASRYSGGATYEQYF. Written as DNA, the CDR3 is TGTGCCAGCAGATACTCGGGAGGGGCAACCTACGAGCAGTACTTC.

The sample holds one count of this clone. The chain employs TRBV20-1 and TRBJ2-7, with 12 bases that match TRBD2. The CDR3 contains 11 residues. CDR1 is DFQATT, CDR2 SNEGSKA, per germline (reference sequence). The chain's CDR3 is CSASSSGRAYV. CDR3 in DNA: TGCAGTGCTTCCTCTAGCGGGAGGGCGTATGTC.

The V gene is TRBV6-5, the J gene TRBJ1-5; 7 nucleotides agree with TRBD1. CDR1 is MNHEY, CDR2 SVGAGI, per germline. Trimming took 7 bases from V and 3 from J; bases not matched to a gene: 3. This CDR3 is built from 13 residues. The CDR3 sequence: CASKDRDNQPQHF. Written as DNA, the CDR3 is TGTGCCAGCAAAGACAGGGACAATCAGCCCCAGCATTTT.

The J gene is TRBJ2-3, the V gene TRBV4-3; no definite D call. The germline V and J ends were trimmed by 4 bases and 0 bases, with 14 bases remaining between them. Per the germline V gene, CDR1 is LGHNA and CDR2 is YSLEER. The CDR3 length is 16 residues. CDR3 DNA sequence: TGCGCCAGCAGCCTAGGCGGTAGGAGTAGCACAGATACGCAGTATTTT. Amino acid sequence: CASSLGGRSSTDTQYF.

This clone was recorded only once. The rearrangement uses TRBV28 and TRBJ2-5; 7 nucleotides align to TRBD2. Germline V gives CDR1 MDHEN, CDR2 SYDVKM. This CDR3 comprises 15 residues. V shed 1 base and J 1 base; nucleotides not matched to a gene: 3. The CDR3 DNA is TGTGCCAGCAGTTTATCGGGGGAGGGCCAAGAGACCCAGTACTTC. Its translation is CASSLSGEGQETQYF. Full variable domain (remainder filled in from reference TRBV28 and TRBJ2-5): DVKVTQSSRYLVKRTGEKVFLECVQDMDHENMFWYRQDPGLGLRLIYFSYDVKMKEKGDIPEGYSVSREKKERFSLILESASTNQTSMYLCASSLSGEGQETQYFGPGTRLLVL.

This sequence joins TRBV11-2 and TRBJ2-1, with TRBD2 matching over 11 bases. Germline trimming cut 1 base from V and 4 bases from J; bases unmatched to any gene: 3. Germline V gene sequence: CDR1 SGHAT, CDR2 FQNNGV. The CDR3 sequence is 16 residues long. CDR3 in amino acids: CASSLASGGPYNEQFF. CDR3 in DNA: TGTGCCAGCAGCTTAGCTAGCGGGGGGCCTTACAATGAGCAGTTCTTC.

This clone has only a few counts. CDR3 residues: CASREGTGALGEKLFF. For the CDR3, the DNA is TGCGCCAGCAGGGAAGGGACAGGGGCCCTTGGGGAAAAACTGTTTTTT. The genes are TRBV5-1 and TRBJ1-4, with TRBD1 identical over 10 bases. Germline CDR1 SGHRS, CDR2 YFSETQ. CDR3 length equals 16 residues. Losses at the gene ends were 5 bases for V and 8 bases for J; bases not matched to a gene: 12.